Sequencing of this T cell receptor beta chain was carried out in a study of OX40 agonist ivuxolimab in advanced cancers. On the study more broadly: Ivuxolimab is an agonistic anti-OX40 (CD134) antibody, and patients were treated with it. Hepatocellular carcinoma, melanoma, renal cell or head and neck cancer was diagnosed in the dose-escalation patients.

General study findings and limits: In a subset of nonresponders, normalized T-cell clonal expansion was also low. Averaging showed that CD8+ T cells had more expanded clones than CD4+ did.

Trimming stripped 6 bases from V and 4 bases from J, with 12 bases between. The CDR3 covers 13 residues. CDR1 is MNHNY and CDR2 is SVGAGI in the germline V gene (reference sequence). A note on this clone: Its antigen remains unknown.

Sequencing was performed with immunoSEQ multiplex PCR; in TCRdb, only in-frame clones are kept and a portion is missing. The sample consists of 55,000 to 85,000 clones, around 80% of them appearing once. The chain combines TRBV6-6 with TRBJ1-2, with D unclear. The starting material was CD4+ or CD8+ T cells sorted from blood, obtained in a trial of the OX40 agonist ivuxolimab. The receptor was derived from an adult with an advanced solid tumor such as melanoma, head and neck, liver or kidney cancer. The CDR3 loop reads CASRRDTGYGYTF. The CDR3 DNA reads as TGTGCCAGCAGAAGAGACACTGGCTATGGCTACACCTTC.